This T cell receptor beta chain is from a study of cytomegalovirus exposure and HLA in healthy donors. Study conclusions and caveats: In a later analysis, most CMV-associated TCR beta chains appeared HLA-restricted.

Researchers ran the PCR with 60 Vbeta and 13 Jbeta primers. TCRdb keeps only in-frame clones here, not all; method: immunoSEQ multiplex PCR. The sample has approximately 120,000 clones; around 76% are singletons. About this clone itself: Its cognate antigen is unknown.

The specimen sequenced was PBMCs. The TCR was taken from a woman aged 40-49 years in good health and CMV-seropositive.

The CDR3 DNA follows: TGCGCCAGCAGCTTAGCGGGGGGGCGTGACGAGCAGTACTTC. It encodes CASSLAGGRDEQYF. The chain joins TRBV5-1 to TRBJ2-7, with 10 bases lining up with TRBD2. The CDR3 contains 14 residues. CDR1 and CDR2 from the germline V gene are SGHRS and YFSETQ. With 2 bases clipped from V and 5 bases from J, the junction kept 4 bases outside the gene matches.